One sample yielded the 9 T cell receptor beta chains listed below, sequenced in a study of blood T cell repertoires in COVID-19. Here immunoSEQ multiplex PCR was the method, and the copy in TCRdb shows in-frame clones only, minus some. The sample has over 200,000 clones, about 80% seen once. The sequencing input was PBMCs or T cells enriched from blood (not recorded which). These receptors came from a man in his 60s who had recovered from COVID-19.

In DNA, the CDR3 is TGTGCCAGCATCACGAATCGACACAAGAGCTCCTACGAGCAGTACTTC. Protein product: CASITNRHKSSYEQYF. The chain has TRBV9 and TRBJ2-7; D unclear. Germline values: CDR1 SGDLS, CDR2 YYNGEE. This CDR3 has 16 amino acids. V was cut by 6 bases and J by 0 bases, with 19 bases left in between.

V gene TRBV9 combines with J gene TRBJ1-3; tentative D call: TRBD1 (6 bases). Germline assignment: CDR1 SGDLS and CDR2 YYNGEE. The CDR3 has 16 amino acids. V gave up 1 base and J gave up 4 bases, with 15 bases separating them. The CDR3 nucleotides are TGTGCCAGCAGCGTACGGGCAGGGGCCCAGGGAAACACCATATATTTT. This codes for CASSVRAGAQGNTIYF.

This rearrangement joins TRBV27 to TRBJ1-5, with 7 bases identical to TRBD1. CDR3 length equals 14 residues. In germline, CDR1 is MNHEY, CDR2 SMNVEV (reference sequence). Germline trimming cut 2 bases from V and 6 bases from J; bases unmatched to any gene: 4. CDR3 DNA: TGTGCCAGCAGTTTAAGAGGGGGCGGTCAGCCCCAGCATTTT. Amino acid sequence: CASSLRGGGQPQHF.

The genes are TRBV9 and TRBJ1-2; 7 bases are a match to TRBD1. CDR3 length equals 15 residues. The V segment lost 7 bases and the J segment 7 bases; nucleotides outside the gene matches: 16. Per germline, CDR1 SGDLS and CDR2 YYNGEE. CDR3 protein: CASEGAGVNHSGYTF. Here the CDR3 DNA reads TGTGCCAGCGAGGGGGCAGGGGTTAATCATAGTGGCTACACCTTC.

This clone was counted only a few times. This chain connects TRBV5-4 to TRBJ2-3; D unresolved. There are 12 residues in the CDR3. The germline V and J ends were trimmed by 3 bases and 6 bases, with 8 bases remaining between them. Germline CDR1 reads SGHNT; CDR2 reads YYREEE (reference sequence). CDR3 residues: CASSSTADTQYF. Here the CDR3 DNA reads TGTGCCAGCAGCTCAACAGCTGATACGCAGTATTTT.

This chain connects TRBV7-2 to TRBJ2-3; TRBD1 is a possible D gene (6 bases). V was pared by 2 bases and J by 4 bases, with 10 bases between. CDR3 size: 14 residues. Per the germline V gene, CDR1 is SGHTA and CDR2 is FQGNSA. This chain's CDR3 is CASSLIYRADTQYF. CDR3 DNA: TGTGCCAGCAGCTTAATCTACAGGGCAGATACGCAGTATTTT.

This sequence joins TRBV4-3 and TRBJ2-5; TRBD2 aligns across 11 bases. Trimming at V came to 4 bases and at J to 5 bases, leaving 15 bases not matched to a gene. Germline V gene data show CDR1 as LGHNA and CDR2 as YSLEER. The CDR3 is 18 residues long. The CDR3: CASSPQGLSGGVVETQYF. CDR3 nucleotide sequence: TGCGCCAGCAGCCCTCAGGGTCTTAGCGGGGGGGTAGTCGAGACCCAGTACTTC.

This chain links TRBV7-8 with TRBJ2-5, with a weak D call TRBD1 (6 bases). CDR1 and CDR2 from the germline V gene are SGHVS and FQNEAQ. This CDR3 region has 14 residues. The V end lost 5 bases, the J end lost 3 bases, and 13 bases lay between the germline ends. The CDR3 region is CASSPPDSKETQYF. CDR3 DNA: TGTGCCAGCAGCCCCCCGGACAGTAAAGAGACCCAGTACTTC.

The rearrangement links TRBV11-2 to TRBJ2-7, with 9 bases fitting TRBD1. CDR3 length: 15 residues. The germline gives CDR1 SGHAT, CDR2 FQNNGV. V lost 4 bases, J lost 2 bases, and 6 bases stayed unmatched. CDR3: CASSSGTGTAYEQYF. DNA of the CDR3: TGTGCCAGCAGCTCTGGGACAGGGACGGCCTACGAGCAGTACTTC.